The present T cell receptor (beta chain) was sequenced within a study of blood T cell repertoires in COVID-19. V dropped 0 bases and J dropped 7 bases, with 16 bases sitting between them. Germline loops: CDR1 LGHNA, CDR2 YSLEER. This CDR3 contains 16 residues. There are a few counts of this clone. Participant-given clinical history determined each cohort assignment. TCRdb's copy holds only in-frame clones and misses some; the assay was immunoSEQ multiplex PCR. The sample records roughly 190,000 clones, around four fifths being singletons. The sample taken for sequencing was PBMCs or T cells enriched from blood (not recorded which). The V gene is TRBV4-3, the J gene TRBJ1-5; no reliable D call. The source is a man aged 35-49 years who had recovered from COVID-19. The CDR3 sequence: CASSQDYEAGGQPQHF. The CDR3 region has the DNA TGCGCCAGCAGCCAAGATTACGAGGCAGGAGGGCAGCCCCAGCATTTT.